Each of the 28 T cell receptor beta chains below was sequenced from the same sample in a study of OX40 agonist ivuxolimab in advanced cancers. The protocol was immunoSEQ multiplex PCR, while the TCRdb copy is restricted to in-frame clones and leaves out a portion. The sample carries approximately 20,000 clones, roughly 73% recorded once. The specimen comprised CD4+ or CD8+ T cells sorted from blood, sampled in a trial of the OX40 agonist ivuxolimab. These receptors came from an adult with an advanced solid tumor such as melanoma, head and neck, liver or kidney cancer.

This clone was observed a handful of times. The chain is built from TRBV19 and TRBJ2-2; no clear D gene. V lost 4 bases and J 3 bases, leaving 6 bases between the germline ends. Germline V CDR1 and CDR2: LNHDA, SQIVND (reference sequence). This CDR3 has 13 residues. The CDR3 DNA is TGTGCCAGTAGTACCCATTACACCGGGGAGCTGTTTTTT. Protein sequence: CASSTHYTGELFF.

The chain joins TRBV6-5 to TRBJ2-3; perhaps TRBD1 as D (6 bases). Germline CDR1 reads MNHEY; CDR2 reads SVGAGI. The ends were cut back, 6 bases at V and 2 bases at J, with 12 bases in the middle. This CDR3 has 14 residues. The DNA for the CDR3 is TGTGCCAGCAGAAGGACAGATTACACAGATACGCAGTATTTT. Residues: CASRRTDYTDTQYF.

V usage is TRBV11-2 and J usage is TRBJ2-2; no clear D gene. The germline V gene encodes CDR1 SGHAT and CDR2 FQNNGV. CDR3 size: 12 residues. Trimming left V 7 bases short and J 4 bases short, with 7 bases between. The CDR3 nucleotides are TGTGCCAGCATCTTGTCCACCGGGGAGCTGTTTTTT. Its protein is CASILSTGELFF.

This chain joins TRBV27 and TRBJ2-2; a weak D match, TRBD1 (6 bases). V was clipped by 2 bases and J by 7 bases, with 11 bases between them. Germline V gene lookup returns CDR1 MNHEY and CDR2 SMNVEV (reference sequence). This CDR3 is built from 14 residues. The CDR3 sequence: CASSLVGADGELFF. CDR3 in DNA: TGTGCCAGCAGTTTAGTGGGGGCGGACGGGGAGCTGTTTTTT.

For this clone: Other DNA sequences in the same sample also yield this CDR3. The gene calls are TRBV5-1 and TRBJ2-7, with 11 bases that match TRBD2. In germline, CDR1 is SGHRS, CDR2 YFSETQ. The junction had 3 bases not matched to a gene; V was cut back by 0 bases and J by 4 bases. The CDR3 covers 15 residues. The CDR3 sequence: CASSLVASGRYEQYF. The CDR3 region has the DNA TGCGCCAGCAGCTTGGTGGCTAGCGGGAGGTACGAGCAGTACTTC.

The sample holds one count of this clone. Here the CDR3 reads CASSLAGTSGGAFNEQFF. As DNA, the CDR3 is TGTGCCAGCAGCTTAGCGGGGACTAGCGGGGGGGCCTTCAATGAGCAGTTCTTC. The chain is built from TRBV7-8 and TRBJ2-1, with 16 bases identical to TRBD2. In germline, CDR1 is SGHVS, CDR2 FQNEAQ. The CDR3 contains 18 residues. J gave up 6 bases and V 0 bases, and 5 bases lay outside the gene matches.

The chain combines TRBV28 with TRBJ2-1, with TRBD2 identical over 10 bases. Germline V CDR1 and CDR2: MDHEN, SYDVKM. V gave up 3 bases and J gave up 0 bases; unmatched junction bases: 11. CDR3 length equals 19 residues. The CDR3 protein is CASSFRLAGGFSSYNEQFF. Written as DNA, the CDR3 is TGTGCCAGCAGTTTTCGATTAGCGGGAGGTTTTAGCTCCTACAATGAGCAGTTCTTC. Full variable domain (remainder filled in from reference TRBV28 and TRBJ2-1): DVKVTQSSRYLVKRTGEKVFLECVQDMDHENMFWYRQDPGLGLRLIYFSYDVKMKEKGDIPEGYSVSREKKERFSLILESASTNQTSMYLCASSFRLAGGFSSYNEQFFGPGTRLTVL.

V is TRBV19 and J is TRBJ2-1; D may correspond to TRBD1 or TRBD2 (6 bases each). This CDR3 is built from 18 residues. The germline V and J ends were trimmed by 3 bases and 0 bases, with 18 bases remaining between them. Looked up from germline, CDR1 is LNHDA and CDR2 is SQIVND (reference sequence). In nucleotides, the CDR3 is TGTGCCAGTAGTATCCCCAGGGGTGCGCGGGGCTCCTACAATGAGCAGTTCTTC. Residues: CASSIPRGARGSYNEQFF.

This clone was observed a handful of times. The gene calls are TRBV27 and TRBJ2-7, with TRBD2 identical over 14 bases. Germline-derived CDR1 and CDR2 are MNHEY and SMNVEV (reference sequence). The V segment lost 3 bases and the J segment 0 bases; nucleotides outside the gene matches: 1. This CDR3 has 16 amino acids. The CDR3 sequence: CASSLGLAGASYEQYF. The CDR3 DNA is TGTGCCAGCAGTTTGGGACTAGCGGGGGCCTCCTACGAGCAGTACTTC.

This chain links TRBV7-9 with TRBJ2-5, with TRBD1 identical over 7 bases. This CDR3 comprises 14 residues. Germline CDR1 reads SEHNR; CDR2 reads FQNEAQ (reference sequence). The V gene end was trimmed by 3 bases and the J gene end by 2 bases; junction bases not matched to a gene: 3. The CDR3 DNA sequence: TGTGCCAGCAGCTTCCCGGGACAGCAAGAGACCCAGTACTTC. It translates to CASSFPGQQETQYF.

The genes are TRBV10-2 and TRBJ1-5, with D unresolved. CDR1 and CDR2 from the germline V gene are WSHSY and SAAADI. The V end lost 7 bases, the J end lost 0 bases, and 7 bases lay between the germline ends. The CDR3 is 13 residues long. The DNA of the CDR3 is TGCGCCAGCAACTCCGATAGCAATCAGCCCCAGCATTTT. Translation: CASNSDSNQPQHF.

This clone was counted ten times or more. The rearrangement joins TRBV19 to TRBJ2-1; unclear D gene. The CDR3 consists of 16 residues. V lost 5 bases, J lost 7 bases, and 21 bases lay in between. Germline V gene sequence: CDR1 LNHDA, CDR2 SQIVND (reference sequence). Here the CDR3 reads CASSSPEALTRNEQFF. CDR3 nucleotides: TGTGCCAGTAGTTCCCCTGAAGCGCTAACGAGGAATGAGCAGTTCTTC. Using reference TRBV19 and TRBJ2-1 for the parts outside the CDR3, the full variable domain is DGGITQSPKYLFRKEGQNVTLSCEQNLNHDAMYWYRQDPGQGLRLIYYSQIVNDFQKGDIAEGYSVSREKKESFPLTVTSAQKNPTAFYLCASSSPEALTRNEQFFGPGTRLTVL.

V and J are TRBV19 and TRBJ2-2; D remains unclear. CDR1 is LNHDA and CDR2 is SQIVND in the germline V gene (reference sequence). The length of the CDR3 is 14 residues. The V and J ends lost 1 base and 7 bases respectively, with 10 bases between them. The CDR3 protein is CASSIGALGGELFF. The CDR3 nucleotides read TGTGCCAGTAGTATAGGGGCACTGGGCGGGGAGCTGTTTTTT.

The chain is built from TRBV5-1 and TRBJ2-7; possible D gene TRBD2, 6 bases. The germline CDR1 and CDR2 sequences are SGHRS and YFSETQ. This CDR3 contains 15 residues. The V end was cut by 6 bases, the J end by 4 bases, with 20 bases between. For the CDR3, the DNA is TGCGCCAGCACCTTACGCGGGGCAGGGATATACGAGCAGTACTTC. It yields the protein CASTLRGAGIYEQYF. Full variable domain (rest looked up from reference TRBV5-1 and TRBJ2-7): KAGVTQTPRYLIKTRGQQVTLSCSPISGHRSVSWYQQTPGQGLQFLFEYFSETQRNKGNFPGRFSGRQFSNSRSEMNVSTLELGDSALYLCASTLRGAGIYEQYFGPGTRLTVT.

This CDR3 reads CASPGGTGELFF. The CDR3 bases are TGTGCCAGCCCGGGGGGGACCGGGGAGCTGTTTTTT. The genes are TRBV6-1 and TRBJ2-2, with 8 bases aligning to TRBD2. Germline V gene lookup returns CDR1 MNHNS and CDR2 SASEGT. Trimming removed 8 bases from V and 5 bases from J; junction bases left unmatched: 1. The CDR3 has 12 residues.

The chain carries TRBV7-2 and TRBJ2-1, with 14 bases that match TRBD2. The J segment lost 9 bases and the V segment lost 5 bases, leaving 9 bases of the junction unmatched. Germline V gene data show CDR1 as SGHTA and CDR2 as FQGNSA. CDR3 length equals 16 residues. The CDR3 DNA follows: TGTGCCAGCAGCACCCGACTAGCGGGGGGGCGGGGTGAGCAGTTCTTC. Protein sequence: CASSTRLAGGRGEQFF.

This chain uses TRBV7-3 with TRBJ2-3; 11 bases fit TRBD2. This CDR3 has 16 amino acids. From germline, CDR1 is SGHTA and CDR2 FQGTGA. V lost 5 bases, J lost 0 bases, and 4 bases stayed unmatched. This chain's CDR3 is CASSPGTSGSTDTQYF. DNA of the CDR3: TGTGCCAGCAGCCCAGGGACTAGCGGAAGCACAGATACGCAGTATTTT.

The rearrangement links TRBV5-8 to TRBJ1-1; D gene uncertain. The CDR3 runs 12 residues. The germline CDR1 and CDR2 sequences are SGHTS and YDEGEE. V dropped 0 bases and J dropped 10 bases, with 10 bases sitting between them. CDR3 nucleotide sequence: TGTGCCAGCAGCTTGGACTCCGTGGGAGCTTTCTTT. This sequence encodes CASSLDSVGAFF.

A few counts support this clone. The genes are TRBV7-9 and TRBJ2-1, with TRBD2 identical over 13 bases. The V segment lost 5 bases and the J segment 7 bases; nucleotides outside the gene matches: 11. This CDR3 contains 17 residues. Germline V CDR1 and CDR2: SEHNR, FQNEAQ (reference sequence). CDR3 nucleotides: TGTGCCAGCAGCCCTAAACGACTAGCGGGGGGTCAGAATGAGCAGTTCTTC. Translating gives CASSPKRLAGGQNEQFF.

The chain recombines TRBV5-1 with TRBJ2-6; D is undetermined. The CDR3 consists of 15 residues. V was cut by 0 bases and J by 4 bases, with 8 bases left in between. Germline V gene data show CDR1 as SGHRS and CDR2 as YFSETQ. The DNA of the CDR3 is TGCGCCAGCAGCTTGGAAGGGCCCGGGGCCAACGTCCTGACTTTC. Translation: CASSLEGPGANVLTF.

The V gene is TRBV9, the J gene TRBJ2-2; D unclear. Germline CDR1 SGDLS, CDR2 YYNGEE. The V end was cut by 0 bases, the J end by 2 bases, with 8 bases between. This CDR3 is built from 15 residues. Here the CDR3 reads CASSVEGANTGELFF. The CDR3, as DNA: TGTGCCAGCAGCGTAGAGGGCGCCAACACCGGGGAGCTGTTTTTT.

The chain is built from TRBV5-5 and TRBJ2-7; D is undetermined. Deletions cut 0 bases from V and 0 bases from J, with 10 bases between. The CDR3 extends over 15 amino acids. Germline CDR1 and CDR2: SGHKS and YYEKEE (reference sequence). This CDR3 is CASSLEASSSYEQYF. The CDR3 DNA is TGTGCCAGCAGCTTGGAGGCCAGCAGCTCCTACGAGCAGTACTTC.

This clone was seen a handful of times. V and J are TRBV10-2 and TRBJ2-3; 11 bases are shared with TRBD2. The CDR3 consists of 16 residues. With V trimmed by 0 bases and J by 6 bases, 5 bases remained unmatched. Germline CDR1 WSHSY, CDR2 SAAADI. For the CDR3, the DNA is TGCGCCAGCAGTGAGTCTAGCGGGAGGGCAATGGATACGCAGTATTTT. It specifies CASSESSGRAMDTQYF.

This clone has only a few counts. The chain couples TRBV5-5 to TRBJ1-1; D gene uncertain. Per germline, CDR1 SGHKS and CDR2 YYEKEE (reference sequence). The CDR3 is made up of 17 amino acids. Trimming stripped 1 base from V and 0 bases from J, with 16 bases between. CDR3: CASSLRLSMSMNTEAFF. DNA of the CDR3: TGTGCCAGCAGCTTGCGTCTTTCCATGAGCATGAACACTGAAGCTTTCTTT.

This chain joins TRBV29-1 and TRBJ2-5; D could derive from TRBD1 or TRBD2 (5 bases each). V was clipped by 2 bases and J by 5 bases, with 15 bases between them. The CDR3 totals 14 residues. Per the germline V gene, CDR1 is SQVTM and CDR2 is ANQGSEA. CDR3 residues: CSVERGPLSETQYF. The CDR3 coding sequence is TGCAGCGTTGAACGGGGCCCCCTGTCGGAGACCCAGTACTTC.

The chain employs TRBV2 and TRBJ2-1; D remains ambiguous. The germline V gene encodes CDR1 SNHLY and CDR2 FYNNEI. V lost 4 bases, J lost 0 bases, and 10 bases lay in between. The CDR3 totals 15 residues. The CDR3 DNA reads TGTGCCAGCAGTGGCGGTCTTAACTCCTACAATGAGCAGTTCTTC. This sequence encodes CASSGGLNSYNEQFF.

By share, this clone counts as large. The CDR3 region is CASSLVQGDRVDEKLFF. The CDR3 DNA follows: TGTGCCAGCAGCTTGGTGCAGGGGGACAGGGTTGATGAAAAACTGTTTTTT. The chain combines TRBV5-6 with TRBJ1-4; the match to TRBD1 covers 9 bases. CDR1 and CDR2 (germline): SGHDT, YYEEEE. J was trimmed by 6 bases and V by 0 bases; bases with no gene match: 9. This CDR3 comprises 17 residues.

Here the CDR3 DNA reads TGTGCCAGCAGCAAAGGCAGGGGAGGGGAGGGTTCTGGGGCCAACGTCCTGACTTTC. This translates into CASSKGRGGEGSGANVLTF. The chain is built from TRBV21-1 and TRBJ2-6; the table's D call, TRBD2, has no DNA check behind it. TRBV21-1 is a known pseudogene. The length of the CDR3 is 19 residues.